The 9 T cell receptor beta chains below all came from one sample that was sequenced in a study of molecular identifiers for immune sequencing clone quantification. TCRdb passed the PCR reads through MiXCR, listing each CDR3 protein once. The sample contains around 470,000 distinct CDR3 sequences, around 21% of which appear only once. What was sequenced was naive CD8+ T cells from blood, with Jurkat cell RNA spiked in. Subset given: FACS-sorted CD8+CD4-CCR7+CD45RA+ naive T cells. Every receptor here comes from a human donor in good health. Some libraries in this study had Jurkat cell RNA spiked in.

For this clonotype: Since a much larger clone is just one base distant, this may be a read error. The V gene is TRBV13, the J gene TRBJ1-1; no firm D call. This CDR3 is 14 amino acids long. Germline CDR1 reads PRHDT; CDR2 reads FYEKMQ (reference sequence). Trimming removed 2 bases at V and 5 bases at J, with 12 bases between. The CDR3 is CASSLFYRGTEAFF. The CDR3 DNA sequence: TGTGCCAGCAGCTTATTTTACCGTGGAACTGAAGCTTTCTTT.

The rearrangement links TRBV7-9 to TRBJ2-1; TRBD2 matches 8 bases. Germline lookup yields CDR1 SEHNR and CDR2 FQNEAQ (reference sequence). V shed 5 bases, J shed 12 bases, and the junction held 15 bases outside the gene matches. The CDR3 loop spans 15 amino acids. CDR3 region: CASSHPANPLAGQFF. The CDR3 nucleotides are TGTGCCAGCAGCCACCCCGCCAATCCCCTAGCGGGGCAGTTCTTC.

The chain links TRBV18 to TRBJ2-3; TRBD1 aligns across 10 bases. The CDR3 runs to 19 residues. With V trimmed by 2 bases and J by 5 bases, 16 bases remained unmatched. Germline values: CDR1 KGHSH, CDR2 LQKENI. This CDR3 reads CASSPAPHWETGGRDTQYF. In nucleotides, the CDR3 is TGTGCCAGCTCACCAGCCCCCCACTGGGAGACAGGGGGCCGAGATACGCAGTATTTT.

To note about this clonotype: It may be a read error: a sequence one base away is much more abundant. The chain links TRBV5-3 to TRBJ2-3; a weak D match, TRBD2 (5 bases). TRBV5-3 qualifies as an ORF whose function is uncertain. This CDR3 contains 15 residues. The CDR3 DNA is TGTGCCAGCAAAACGGAGGCCAGTAGCACAGATGCGCAGTATTTT. It specifies CASKTEASSTDAQYF.

The J gene is TRBJ2-1, the V gene TRBV20-1; D possibly uses TRBD1 or TRBD2 (6 bases each). Germline V gene sequence: CDR1 DFQATT, CDR2 SNEGSKA (reference sequence). The length of the CDR3 is 15 residues. V lost 5 bases to trimming and J lost 1 base, with 15 bases between them. CDR3: CSAGGLGPSYNEQFF. The CDR3 DNA reads TGCAGTGCTGGGGGGCTGGGCCCTTCCTACAATGAGCAGTTCTTC.

The chain links TRBV7-9 to TRBJ2-1; D remains ambiguous. This CDR3 is 11 amino acids long. CDR1 and CDR2 (germline): SEHNR, FQNEAQ (reference sequence). V was clipped by 5 bases and J by 8 bases, with 7 bases between them. The CDR3 DNA reads TGTGCCAGCAGCGATATCGATGAGCAGTTCTTC. Its protein is CASSDIDEQFF.

With regard to this clonotype: Sequence at one end of the junction differs from germline and may be a read error. The CDR3 coding sequence is TGTACCAGCAGCTCCCCCGGGACAGGGGTGCCCGGGGAGCTGTTTTTT. Its translation: CTSSSPGTGVPGELFF. The chain uses TRBV7-6 and TRBJ2-2; TRBD1 matches 10 bases. From germline, CDR1 is SGHVS and CDR2 FNYEAQ. This CDR3 has 16 residues. The complete variable domain, with remaining parts taken from reference TRBV7-6 and TRBJ2-2, reads GAGVSQSPRYKVTKRGQDVALRCDPISGHVSLYWYRQALGQGPEFLTYFNYEAQQDKSGLPNDRFSAERPEGSISTLTIQRTEQRDSAMYRCTSSSPGTGVPGELFFGEGSRLTVL.

This clonotype appeared many times. In DNA form, the CDR3 reads TGCGCCAGCAGCCAAGGGGGGCCAGCCGGGGATACGCAGTATTTT. The encoded protein is CASSQGGPAGDTQYF. This chain connects TRBV4-1 to TRBJ2-3; weak D call: TRBD1 (6 bases). Germline CDR1 is MGHRA and CDR2 is YSYEKL. V dropped 1 base and J dropped 6 bases, with 14 bases sitting between them. This CDR3 is 15 amino acids long.

This clonotype showed up just a few times. The J gene is TRBJ2-3, the V gene TRBV27; 11 nucleotides align to TRBD2. Per germline, CDR1 MNHEY and CDR2 SMNVEV (reference sequence). V lost 4 bases and J lost 5; bases outside the gene matches: 5. This CDR3 region has 15 residues. The CDR3 loop is CASSSIAGGEDTQYF. The CDR3, as DNA: TGTGCCAGCAGTTCAATAGCGGGAGGGGAAGATACGCAGTATTTT.